This T cell receptor beta chain was profiled in a study of blood T cell repertoires in COVID-19. Overall study context: Samples of COVID-19 (acute and convalescent) were obtained from the United States, Italy and Spain. The cDNA or gDNA used as material had been derived from T cells, B-cell-depleted T cells, or PBMCs.

For recovered donors of Cohort 3, there were two negative PCRs, clearance, or symptom resolution. Germline values: CDR1 SQVTM, CDR2 ANQGSEA. The length of the CDR3 is 12 residues. V trimming: 4 bases; J trimming: 3 bases; junction bases outside the gene matches: 2. TCRdb's copy holds only in-frame clones and misses some; the assay was immunoSEQ multiplex PCR. This table holds 250,000 to 300,000 clones, roughly 89% found once. V usage is TRBV29-1 and J usage is TRBJ1-1, with 7 nucleotides matching TRBD1. The receptor was derived from a woman aged 55-70 years who had recovered from COVID-19. The sample taken for sequencing was PBMCs or T cells enriched from blood (not recorded which). The CDR3 sequence: CSVGQGDTEAFF. The CDR3, as DNA: TGCAGCGTTGGACAGGGAGACACTGAAGCTTTCTTT.